This paragraph reports one TCR beta chain. Its antigen is unknown. Base qualities are not at hand, and no much larger clone is one base apart. TCRbeta CDR3 regions were amplified from genomic DNA using the immunoSEQ Assay, a bias-controlled multiplex PCR. The authors processed their data as follows. Nucleated cell counts per sample were estimated from amplification of reference gene primers within the assay. To quantify the absolute abundance of each unique TCRbeta CDR3 rearrangement, sequence reads were collapsed and filtered. For each sample, productive Simpson clonality was calculated as the square root of Simpson's diversity index across productive rearrangements. Held by TCRdb, this immuneACCESS table contains in-frame sequences only and omits some clones. Under half of the omission traces to an unresolved V gene where checked; the cause of the rest is unknown. V, J and clone size were drawn from that table, and D and trimming were deduced from the DNA. The sample table holds some 300,000 clones, of which roughly nine tenths were seen once. Together, the top ten hold roughly 1% of the sample.

Enrolling through a virtual design, the prospective study's participants ranged in age from about 18 to 100 years and lived across 24 United States geographic areas. In the prospective study, participants were assigned to cohorts based on the clinical history participants reported in a screening survey and a study questionnaire. Recovered participants in ImmuneRACE Cohort 3 were defined by two consecutive negative NP/OP PCR tests, clearance by a healthcare professional, or resolution of symptoms. Each participant in the prospective study had whole blood, serum and a nasopharyngeal or oropharyngeal swab collected by mobile phlebotomists. Additional blood draws and questionnaires over an approximately two-month period could optionally be provided by prospective study participants. Prospective study blood samples were shipped either frozen or at room temperature before DNA extraction. The record originates from a study of blood T cell repertoires in COVID-19 (dated by TCRdb to 2020 to 2022). Regarding the study in general: Samples from collaborators originated in the United States, Italy and Spain and spanned both the acute and convalescent phases of COVID-19. HLA class I and class II types, where available, came from metadata supplied by the sample provider rather than from assay-based typing. The material from the prospective study consisted of cDNA or gDNA derived from T cells, B-cell-depleted T cells, or PBMCs. A freely available public database, intended as a resource for researchers studying the immune response to SARS-CoV-2, is where the repertoires were released. Sample metadata almost always included a de-identified subject ID, COVID-19 status, age in years and sex. The samples were drawn from two sources: the first 160 participants of the ongoing ImmuneRACE study, and about 1,300 subjects contributed by 6 global collaborators. Deeply sampled blood TCRbeta repertoires from subjects exposed to, actively infected with, or recovered from COVID-19 were included in the dataset. What the research found in general, with its limitations: How much clinical and demographic metadata was included differed by source and by participant, and the metadata was provided uncurated.

Including cysteine and phenylalanine, the CDR3 has 17 amino acids. The CDR3 DNA has 51 bases and is translated from base 1. The germline V end is reduced by 4 bases and the J end by 0 bases; junction bases left unmatched: 12. For CDR1 and CDR2, the germline V gene (reference sequence) lists LGHDT and YNNKEL. Material: PBMCs or T cells enriched from blood (not recorded which). The TCR sequence derives from a woman aged 30 to 39 who had recovered from COVID-19. The chain couples TRBV3-1 (or the pseudogene TRBV3-2) to TRBJ2-7, and 7 junction bases match TRBD2. The DNA is as follows: TGTGCCAGCAGCCCAGACGGGCTAGCGGTGCACTCCTACGAGCAGTACTTC. This codes for CASSPDGLAVHSYEQYF.